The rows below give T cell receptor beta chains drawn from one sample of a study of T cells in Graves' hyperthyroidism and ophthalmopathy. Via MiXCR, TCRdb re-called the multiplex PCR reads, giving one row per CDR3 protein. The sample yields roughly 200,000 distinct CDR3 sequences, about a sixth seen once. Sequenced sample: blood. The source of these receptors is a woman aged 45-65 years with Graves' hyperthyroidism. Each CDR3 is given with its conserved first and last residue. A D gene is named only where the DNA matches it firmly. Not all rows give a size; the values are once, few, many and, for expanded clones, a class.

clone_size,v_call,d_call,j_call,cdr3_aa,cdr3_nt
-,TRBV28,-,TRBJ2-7,CASFGYEQYF,TGTGCCAGCTTCGGCTATGAGCAGTACTTC
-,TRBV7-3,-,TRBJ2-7,CASIRAAYEQYF,TGTGCCAGCATTCGAGCGGCCTACGAGCAGTACTTC
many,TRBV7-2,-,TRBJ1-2,CASSEGPGSNYGYTF,TGTGCCAGCAGCGAAGGCCCGGGATCCAACTATGGCTACACCTTC
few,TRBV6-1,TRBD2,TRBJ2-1,CASRNSRLADSYNEQFF,TGTGCCAGCAGAAATTCCAGACTAGCGGACTCCTACAATGAGCAGTTCTTC
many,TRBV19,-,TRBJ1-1,CASHQEGPWTEAFF,TGTGCCAGTCACCAGGAGGGGCCGTGGACTGAAGCTTTCTTT
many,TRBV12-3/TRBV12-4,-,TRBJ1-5,CASSLGGGRGVNQPQHF,TGTGCCAGCAGTTTAGGGGGTGGTCGGGGGGTCAATCAGCCCCAGCATTTT
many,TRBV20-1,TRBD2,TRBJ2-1,CSARTSGSNEQFF,TGCAGTGCTCGGACTAGCGGGAGCAATGAGCAGTTCTTC
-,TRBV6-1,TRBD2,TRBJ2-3,CAGGKTSGRSDTQYF,TGTGCCGGTGGGAAGACTAGCGGGAGGTCAGATACGCAGTATTTT
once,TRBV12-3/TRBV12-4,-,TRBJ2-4,CASSLDLYIQYF,TGTGCCAGCAGTTTGGACCTATACATTCAGTACTTC
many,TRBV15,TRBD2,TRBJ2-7,CATSRGGLAGSYEQYF,TGTGCCACCAGCAGAGGAGGACTAGCGGGCTCTTACGAGCAGTACTTC
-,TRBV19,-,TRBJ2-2,CASKALPNTGELFF,TGTGCCAGTAAAGCACTCCCGAACACCGGGGAGCTGTTTTTT
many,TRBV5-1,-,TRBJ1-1,CASSLVGAKNTEAFF,TGCGCCAGCAGCTTGGTCGGAGCCAAGAACACTGAAGCTTTCTTT
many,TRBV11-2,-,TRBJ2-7,CASSYRDINEQYF,TGTGCCAGCAGCTATAGGGATATCAACGAGCAGTACTTC
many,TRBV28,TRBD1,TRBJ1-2,CASSRPGQGERGYGYTF,TGTGCCAGCAGTAGACCGGGACAGGGAGAAAGGGGTTACGGCTACACCTTC
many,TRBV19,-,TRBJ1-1,CASQTDRMNTEAFF,TGTGCCAGTCAAACTGACAGGATGAACACTGAAGCTTTCTTT
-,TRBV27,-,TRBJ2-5,CASSLVGALQETQYF,TGTGCCAGCAGTTTAGTCGGGGCCTTACAAGAGACCCAGTACTTC
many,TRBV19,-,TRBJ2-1,CASSIQIGGEQFF,TGTGCCAGTAGTATTCAGATAGGGGGTGAGCAGTTCTTC
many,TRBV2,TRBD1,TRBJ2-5,CASSADRSWETQYF,TGTGCCAGCAGTGCGGACAGGAGTTGGGAGACCCAGTACTTC
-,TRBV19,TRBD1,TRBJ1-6,CASSQGANSPLHF,TGTGCCAGTAGTCAGGGGGCGAATTCACCCCTCCACTTT
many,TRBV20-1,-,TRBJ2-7,CSAQWGSSYEQYF,TGCAGTGCCCAATGGGGCAGTTCCTACGAGCAGTACTTC